These T cell receptor beta chains were read from a single sample in a study of a mutant IDH1 vaccine in newly diagnosed glioma. No antigen has been identified for these receptors. Profiling relied on immunoSEQ multiplex PCR, and the TCRdb table lists in-frame clones only, not all of them. The sample holds 120,000 or so clones, about four fifths seen once. The sequencing here drew on PBMCs, taken from a glioma patient whose treatment included an IDH1 peptide vaccine. These receptors came from a man aged 40-49 years with glioma. CDR3s include the opening cysteine and the closing phenylalanine or tryptophan. A D gene is named only where the DNA matches it firmly. Size tells how often a clone was seen (once, few, many) or the class of an expanded clone, and some rows leave it out.

>-|TRBJ2-7|TRBD1|TRBV6-5
TGTGCCAGCACGGGACAGGGAATCTACGAGCAGTACTTC
CASTGQGIYEQYF
>-|TRBJ1-1|-|TRBV7-9
TGTGCCAGCACCCTTCCAGGGAACACTGAAGCTTTCTTT
CASTLPGNTEAFF
>few|TRBJ1-1|-|TRBV9
TGTGCCAGCACCGAAATGGGGCAGAGTGAAGCTTTCTTT
CASTEMGQSEAFF
>few|TRBJ2-2|-|TRBV7-6
TGTGCCAGCAGCTTACAAACCACCGGGGAGCTGTTTTTT
CASSLQTTGELFF
>-|TRBJ2-5|-|TRBV18
TGTGCCAGCTCACCAAGGGAAGAGACCCAGTACTTC
CASSPREETQYF
>-|TRBJ2-3|-|TRBV9
TGTGCCAGCAGCGTAGCGGCCGGGTCTAGCCCCACAGATACGCAGTATTTT
CASSVAAGSSPTDTQYF
>-|TRBJ2-2|TRBD2|TRBV6-5
TGTGCCAGCAGTAACCCCGGGACTAGGAGGGAGCTGTTTTTT
CASSNPGTRRELFF
>-|TRBJ2-5|-|TRBV19
TGTGCCAGTAGCTCTGACTACCCCCGAGGGACCCAGTACTTC
CASSSDYPRGTQYF
>-|TRBJ2-1|TRBD1|TRBV7-6
TGTGCCAGCAGCTTAGAGGGGGCCAGCTCCTACAATGAGCAGTTCTTC
CASSLEGASSYNEQFF
>-|TRBJ1-6|-|TRBV6-5
TGTGCCAGCAGTTTGTTACCCAATTCACCCCTCCACTTT
CASSLLPNSPLHF
>-|TRBJ2-7|-|TRBV5-1
TGCGCCAGCAGCTTGGCCGACACCCTCGGGGGCGAGCAGTACTTC
CASSLADTLGGEQYF
>-|TRBJ2-3|TRBD2|TRBV7-9
TGTGCCAGCAGCTCGGGACTAGCGGGGGTCACAGATACGCAGTATTTT
CASSSGLAGVTDTQYF
>-|TRBJ2-5|TRBD1|TRBV29-1
TGCAGCGTAGAACCGGGACAGCAAGAGACCCAGTACTTC
CSVEPGQQETQYF
>-|TRBJ2-7|-|TRBV9
TGTGCCAGCAGCGTAGCTCAGAGACCCCGGGGCGAGCAGTACTTC
CASSVAQRPRGEQYF
>-|TRBJ1-1|-|TRBV28
TGTGCCAGCAGTTTAGCAGGGGCTACTGAAGCTTTCTTT
CASSLAGATEAFF
>-|TRBJ2-1|-|TRBV4-3
TGCGCCAGCAGCTTAGGGTTCCACAATGAGCAGTTCTTC
CASSLGFHNEQFF
>-|TRBJ2-5|TRBD2|TRBV11-1
TGTGCCAGCAGGGACCTGGGGCGCGGGGGGGAAGAGACCCAGTACTTC
CASRDLGRGGEETQYF
>few|TRBJ2-2|-|TRBV7-6
TGTGCCAGCAGCTTATTTGCGGGGCACACCGGGGAGCTGTTTTTT
CASSLFAGHTGELFF
>-|TRBJ1-5|-|TRBV11-2
TGTGCCAGCAGCTTAGAGGGGGTGAGGCAGCCCCAGCATTTT
CASSLEGVRQPQHF
>-|TRBJ2-3|-|TRBV27
TGTGCCAGCAGTTTGGCGGGGACTAGCACAGATACGCAGTATTTT
CASSLAGTSTDTQYF
>-|TRBJ2-3|-|TRBV19
TGTGCCAGTAGCCTTAGACCTTCTGTATACGCAGATACGCAGTATTTT
CASSLRPSVYADTQYF
>few|TRBJ1-5|-|TRBV21-1
TGTGCCAGCAGCAAAGCGAGGGGTTTGGGAAATCAGCCCCAGCATTTT
CASSKARGLGNQPQHF
>-|TRBJ1-1|-|TRBV5-4
TGTGCCAGCAGCTTGAGGGCCCTAGGGACTGAAGCTTTCTTT
CASSLRALGTEAFF
>-|TRBJ1-1|-|TRBV5-5
TGTGCCAGCTTCCTCGGGACTCAGAACACTGAAGCTTTCTTT
CASFLGTQNTEAFF
>-|TRBJ1-2|-|TRBV7-9
TGTGCCAGCAGCTCCAATAACTATGGCTACACCTTC
CASSSNNYGYTF
>once|TRBJ1-6|-|TRBV11-3
TGTGCCAGCAGCTTAGTCCACGCGGACAGCGAAGATAATTCACCCCTCCACTTT
CASSLVHADSEDNSPLHF
>-|TRBJ1-4|-|TRBV28
TGTGCCAGCAGACCCCCCGGGTTTGAGGGGAAACTGTTTTTT
CASRPPGFEGKLFF
>-|TRBJ2-5|-|TRBV18
TGTGCCAGCTCACCAAAAAAAGAGACCCAGTACTTC
CASSPKKETQYF